The 3 T cell receptor beta chains in this list originate from one sample, sequenced in a study of metastatic and nonmetastatic thyroid tumors (dated by TCRdb to about 2020). None of the patients had been given any treatment before thyroid surgery. Libraries were prepared through PCR. Data came from an Illumina HiSeq 4000. The public reads were quality trimmed at Q25 with fastp and then assembled into clones with MiXCR by TCRdb, keeping productive beta chains. Here the sample has under 20,000 clones; roughly 34% occur a single time. The ten most abundant clones make up more than 9.5% of the sample. Sequenced material: tumor tissue. The source of these receptors is a male donor with papillary thyroid cancer or a benign thyroid nodule (not recorded which). Some clones in this sample may be carry-over from other donors' samples.

This clone is termed medium-sized. In DNA, the CDR3 is TGTGCCAGCAGTGCCTGGACAGGGGAGGCCGAGCAGTACTTC. This sequence encodes CASSAWTGEAEQYF. The rearrangement links TRBV2 to TRBJ2-7; 9 bases map to TRBD1. Per germline, CDR1 SNHLY and CDR2 FYNNEI. V lost 4 bases, J lost 6 bases, and 7 bases stayed unmatched. CDR3 length: 14 amino acids.

Judged by abundance, this clone is medium-sized. V and J are TRBV12-3 or TRBV12-4 and TRBJ2-7, with 7 bases identical to TRBD2. CDR3 length: 15 amino acids. The V segment lost 7 bases and the J segment 2 bases; nucleotides outside the gene matches: 11. CDR3: CASMPWGGGTYEQYF. In DNA form, the CDR3 reads TGTGCCAGCATGCCCTGGGGGGGGGGAACCTACGAGCAGTACTTC.

This clone was detected many times. This sequence joins TRBV30 and TRBJ1-1; 9 bases fit TRBD1. Germline V lookup: CDR1 GTSNPN, CDR2 SVGIG (reference sequence). The V segment lost 2 bases and the J segment 6 bases; nucleotides outside the gene matches: 7. This CDR3 contains 14 residues. The CDR3 DNA reads TGTGCCTGGAGTTGGGACAGGGTGGATCCTGAAGCTTTCTTT. It encodes CAWSWDRVDPEAFF.